The 13 T cell receptor beta chains below were found in one sample sequenced in a study of graft-versus-host responses after intestinal transplantation (dated by TCRdb to about 2021). The antigens for these receptors are not known. Read against the paper, the sample's time point label means: cells obtained before transplantation from donor or recipient. The library was built by means of the immunoSEQ multiplex PCR assay. TCRdb re-hosts the immuneACCESS table, in-frame sequences only. Its copies lack some clones; in the studies checked, an unresolved V gene accounts for under half of them, and the cause for the rest is not known. In this sample the table shows over 80,000 clones, roughly 89% of which occur a single time. Roughly 0.2% of the sample goes to the ten largest clones. Sample: unstimulated CD4+ T cells sorted from spleen or lymph node cells, taken before transplant. All receptors come from a human donor who was the organ donor for an intestinal transplant.

The chain couples TRBV19 to TRBJ1-5; D is unclear. This CDR3 has 16 residues. Germline assignment: CDR1 LNHDA and CDR2 SQIVND (reference sequence). The ends were cut back, 3 bases at V and 2 bases at J, with 14 bases in the middle. CDR3 DNA: TGTGCCAGTAGTATTACCGGAGGAGGTGGCAATCAGCCCCAGCATTTT. It translates to CASSITGGGGNQPQHF.

Of note for this clone: Other DNA sequences in this specimen translate into the identical CDR3. This rearrangement joins TRBV7-2 to TRBJ1-1; 8 bases fit TRBD1. From germline, CDR1 is SGHTA and CDR2 FQGNSA. The CDR3 length is 17 residues. Germline trimming cut 5 bases from V and 5 bases from J; bases unmatched to any gene: 16. The CDR3 loop is CASSLEARGRGRTEAFF. The CDR3, as DNA: TGTGCCAGCAGCCTAGAGGCCAGGGGGCGCGGTAGAACTGAAGCTTTCTTT.

This CDR3 reads CASSDRGPSYGYTF. The CDR3 nucleotides are TGTGCCAGCAGTGACAGGGGCCCCTCGTATGGCTACACCTTC. The chain links TRBV28 to TRBJ1-2, with TRBD1 identical over 8 bases. The CDR3 covers 14 residues. The V and J ends lost 5 bases and 5 bases, in that order; junction bases with no gene match: 7. Germline V CDR1 and CDR2: MDHEN, SYDVKM.

The V gene is TRBV2, the J gene TRBJ2-7; 9 positions match TRBD1. From germline, CDR1 is SNHLY and CDR2 FYNNEI. V lost 8 bases, J lost 1 base, and 30 bases stayed unmatched. This CDR3 is 22 amino acids long. The CDR3 bases are TGTGCCAGCCTGAACTCTATTCGAGACCGGACAGGGGACGCGCTAACATCCTACGAGCAGTACTTC. Residues: CASLNSIRDRTGDALTSYEQYF. Looking up the rest from reference TRBV2 and TRBJ2-7 gives the full variable domain: EPEVTQTPSHQVTQMGQEVILRCVPISNHLYFYWYRQILGQKVEFLVSFYNNEISEKSEIFDDQFSVERPDGSNFTLKIRSTKLEDSAMYFCASLNSIRDRTGDALTSYEQYFGPGTRLTVT.

The V and J genes are TRBV30 and TRBJ1-4; TRBD1 agrees at 9 bases. J lost 7 bases, V lost 1 base, and 4 bases had no gene match. This CDR3 spans 14 amino acids. Germline V lookup: CDR1 GTSNPN, CDR2 SVGIG (reference sequence). CDR3 bases: TGTGCCTGGAGTGCAGGGACAGGGTTTGAAAAACTGTTTTTT. It yields the protein CAWSAGTGFEKLFF.

The chain recombines TRBV2 with TRBJ1-2, with no clear D. Germline assignment: CDR1 SNHLY and CDR2 FYNNEI. This CDR3 region has 12 residues. V was shortened by 5 bases and J by 4 bases, with 8 bases between the two germline ends. The CDR3 sequence: CASSSGPYGYTF. DNA of the CDR3: TGTGCCAGCAGTTCCGGTCCCTATGGCTACACCTTC.

CDR3 nucleotides: TGTGCCAGCAGCCCGGCGGGGAGTGGGTACTCCTACGAGCAGTACTTC. This encodes CASSPAGSGYSYEQYF. V usage is TRBV9 and J usage is TRBJ2-5, with D perhaps matching TRBD2 (6 bases). The last part of the DNA fits TRBJ2-7 better; the J call may be wrong. From germline, CDR1 is SGDLS and CDR2 YYNGEE. CDR3 length equals 16 residues.

The chain uses TRBV7-2 and TRBJ2-1, with 11 bases lining up with TRBD2. The CDR3 totals 16 residues. Germline assignment: CDR1 SGHTA and CDR2 FQGNSA. V shed 5 bases, J shed 4 bases, and the junction held 7 bases outside the gene matches. The CDR3 sequence: CASSERLAGLYNEQFF. The CDR3 DNA reads as TGTGCCAGCAGCGAAAGACTAGCGGGGCTATACAATGAGCAGTTCTTC.

This clone was picked up one time. This CDR3 reads CASSVAPGAGEKLFF. CDR3 nucleotide sequence: TGTGCCAGCAGCGTAGCTCCAGGGGCAGGAGAAAAACTGTTTTTT. The chain links TRBV9 to TRBJ1-4; D perhaps matches TRBD1 (6 bases). The CDR3 is made up of 15 amino acids. Germline V gives CDR1 SGDLS, CDR2 YYNGEE. Trimming stripped 0 bases from V and 8 bases from J, with 14 bases between.

J is TRBJ2-3 and V is TRBV7-3; 11 bases are a match to TRBD2. J was trimmed by 4 bases and V by 5 bases; bases with no gene match: 5. Germline lookup yields CDR1 SGHTA and CDR2 FQGTGA. This CDR3 region has 15 residues. CDR3 nucleotide sequence: TGTGCCAGCAGCAAAGGGACTAGCGGCCCAGATACGCAGTATTTT. Protein sequence: CASSKGTSGPDTQYF.

This clone was counted between two and nine times. J is TRBJ1-2 and V is TRBV7-9; D might be TRBD1 (6 bases). Germline-derived CDR1 and CDR2 are SEHNR and FQNEAQ (reference sequence). V lost 2 bases, J lost 3 bases, and 13 bases lay in between. CDR3 size: 15 residues. The CDR3 DNA is TGTGCCAGCAGCTTACACAGGGATCGGGACTATGGCTACACCTTC. It yields the protein CASSLHRDRDYGYTF.

The V and J genes are TRBV7-3 and TRBJ2-7; the match to TRBD1 covers 9 bases. Germline CDR1 SGHTA, CDR2 FQGTGA. The CDR3 totals 15 residues. Trimming cost V 4 bases and J 5 bases; bases outside gene matches: 9. The chain's CDR3 is CASSSSGQGINEQYF. The DNA of the CDR3 is TGTGCCAGCAGCTCCTCGGGACAGGGCATCAACGAGCAGTACTTC.

The V call is TRBV29-1, the J call TRBJ1-1, with D possibly TRBD1 on 6 matching bases. This CDR3 contains 13 residues. Trimming left V 5 bases short and J 0 bases short, with 10 bases between. Looked up from germline, CDR1 is SQVTM and CDR2 is ANQGSEA. In nucleotides, the CDR3 is TGCAGCGTTCTATGGGGGCTGAACACTGAAGCTTTCTTT. Protein: CSVLWGLNTEAFF.